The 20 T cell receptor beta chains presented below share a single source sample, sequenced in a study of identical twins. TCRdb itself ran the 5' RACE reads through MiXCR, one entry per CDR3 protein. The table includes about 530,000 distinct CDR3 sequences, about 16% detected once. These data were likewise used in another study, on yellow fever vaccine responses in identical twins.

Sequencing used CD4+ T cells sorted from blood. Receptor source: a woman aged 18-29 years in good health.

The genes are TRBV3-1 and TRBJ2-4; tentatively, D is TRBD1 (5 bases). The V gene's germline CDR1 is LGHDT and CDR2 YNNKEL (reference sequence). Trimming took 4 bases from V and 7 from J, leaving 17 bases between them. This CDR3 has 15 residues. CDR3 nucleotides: TGTGCCAGCAGCCCGACAGCCCCAAAGACGAACATTCAGTACTTC. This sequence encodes CASSPTAPKTNIQYF.

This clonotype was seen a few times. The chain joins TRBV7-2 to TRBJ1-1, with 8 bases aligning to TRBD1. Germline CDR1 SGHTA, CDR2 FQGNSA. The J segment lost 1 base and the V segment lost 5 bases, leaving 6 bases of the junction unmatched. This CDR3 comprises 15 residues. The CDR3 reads CASSPTRGRNTEAFF. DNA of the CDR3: TGTGCCAGCAGCCCAACCAGGGGGCGGAACACTGAAGCTTTCTTT.

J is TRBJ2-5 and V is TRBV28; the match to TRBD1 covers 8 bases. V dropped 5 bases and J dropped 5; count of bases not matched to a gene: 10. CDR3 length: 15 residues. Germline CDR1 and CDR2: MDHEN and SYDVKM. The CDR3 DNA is TGTGCCAGCAGTCTCGCAGGGGGCGCGGGGGAGACCCAGTACTTC. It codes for CASSLAGGAGETQYF.

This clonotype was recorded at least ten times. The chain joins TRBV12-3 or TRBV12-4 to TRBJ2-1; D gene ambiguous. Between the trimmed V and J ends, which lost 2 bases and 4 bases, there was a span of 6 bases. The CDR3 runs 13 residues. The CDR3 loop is CASSLTTYNEQFF. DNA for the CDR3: TGTGCCAGCAGTTTAACTACTTACAATGAGCAGTTCTTC.

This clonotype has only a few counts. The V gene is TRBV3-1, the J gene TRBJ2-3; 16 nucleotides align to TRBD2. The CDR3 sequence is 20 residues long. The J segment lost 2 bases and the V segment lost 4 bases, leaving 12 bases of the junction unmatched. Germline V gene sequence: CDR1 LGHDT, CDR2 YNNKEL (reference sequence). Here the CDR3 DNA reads TGTGCCAGCAGCCTAGATCATGGGACTAGCGGGAGGGCTCTCACAGATACGCAGTATTTT. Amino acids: CASSLDHGTSGRALTDTQYF.

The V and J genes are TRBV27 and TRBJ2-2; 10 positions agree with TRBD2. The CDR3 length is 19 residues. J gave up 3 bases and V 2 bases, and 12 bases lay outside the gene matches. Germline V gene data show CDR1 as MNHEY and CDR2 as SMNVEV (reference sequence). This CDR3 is CASSLVFSGGPRDTGELFF. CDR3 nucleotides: TGTGCCAGCAGTTTAGTGTTTAGCGGGGGGCCCCGGGACACCGGGGAGCTGTTTTTT.

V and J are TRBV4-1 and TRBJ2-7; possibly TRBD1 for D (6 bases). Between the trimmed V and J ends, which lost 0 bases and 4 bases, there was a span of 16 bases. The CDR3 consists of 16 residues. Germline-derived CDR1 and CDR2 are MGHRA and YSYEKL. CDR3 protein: CASSQEVSSGVYEQYV. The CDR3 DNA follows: TGCGCCAGCAGCCAAGAGGTCAGTTCAGGGGTTTACGAGCAGTACGTC.

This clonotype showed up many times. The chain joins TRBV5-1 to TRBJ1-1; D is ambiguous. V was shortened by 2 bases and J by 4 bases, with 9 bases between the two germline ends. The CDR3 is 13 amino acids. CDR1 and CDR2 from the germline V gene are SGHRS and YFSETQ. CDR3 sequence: CASSFEGGTEAFF. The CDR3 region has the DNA TGCGCCAGCAGCTTTGAAGGTGGCACTGAAGCTTTCTTT.

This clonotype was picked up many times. CDR3 DNA sequence: TGCAGTGCTACGACTAGCGGGAGGCGTAATGAGCAGTTCTTC. As protein: CSATTSGRRNEQFF. This chain links TRBV20-1 with TRBJ2-1; TRBD2 agrees at 13 bases. The J segment lost 7 bases and the V segment lost 4 bases, leaving 4 bases of the junction unmatched. CDR1 is DFQATT and CDR2 is SNEGSKA in the germline V gene (reference sequence). This CDR3 is built from 14 residues.

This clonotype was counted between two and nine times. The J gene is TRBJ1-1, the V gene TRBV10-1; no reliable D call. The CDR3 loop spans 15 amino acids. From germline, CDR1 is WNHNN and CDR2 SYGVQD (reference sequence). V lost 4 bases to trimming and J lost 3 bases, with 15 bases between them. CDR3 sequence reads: CASSVAGTRDTEAFF. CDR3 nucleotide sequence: TGCGCCAGCAGTGTCGCCGGAACTAGGGACACTGAAGCTTTCTTT.

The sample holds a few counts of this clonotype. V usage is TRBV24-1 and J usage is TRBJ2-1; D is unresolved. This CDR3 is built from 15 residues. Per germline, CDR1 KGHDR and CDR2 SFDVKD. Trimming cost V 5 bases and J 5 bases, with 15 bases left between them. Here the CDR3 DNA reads TGTGCCACCAGTGCCCCTGGGGTTGTACACAATGAGCAGTTCTTC. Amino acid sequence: CATSAPGVVHNEQFF.

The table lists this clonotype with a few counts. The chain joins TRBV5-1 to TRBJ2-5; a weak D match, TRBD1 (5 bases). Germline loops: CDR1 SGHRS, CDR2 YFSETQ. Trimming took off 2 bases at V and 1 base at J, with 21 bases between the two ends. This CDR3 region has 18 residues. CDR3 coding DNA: TGCGCCAGCAGCTTAGGTCTGGGGCGCAGGCACTCCCAAGAGACCCAGTACTTC. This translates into CASSLGLGRRHSQETQYF.

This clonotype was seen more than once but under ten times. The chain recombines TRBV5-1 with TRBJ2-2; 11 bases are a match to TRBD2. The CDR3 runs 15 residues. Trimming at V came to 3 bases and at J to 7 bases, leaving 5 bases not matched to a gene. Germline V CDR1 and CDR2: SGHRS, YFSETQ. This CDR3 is CASSSTSGIGGELFF. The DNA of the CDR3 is TGCGCCAGCAGCTCGACTAGCGGGATCGGCGGGGAGCTGTTTTTT. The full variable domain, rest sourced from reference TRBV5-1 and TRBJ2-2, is KAGVTQTPRYLIKTRGQQVTLSCSPISGHRSVSWYQQTPGQGLQFLFEYFSETQRNKGNFPGRFSGRQFSNSRSEMNVSTLELGDSALYLCASSSTSGIGGELFFGEGSRLTVL.

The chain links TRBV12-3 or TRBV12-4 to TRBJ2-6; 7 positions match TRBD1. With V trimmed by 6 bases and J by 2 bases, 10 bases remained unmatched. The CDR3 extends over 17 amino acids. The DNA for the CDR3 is TGTGCCAGCAGCACGGGACAGTTGACTGCTGGGGCCAACGTCCTGACTTTC. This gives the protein CASSTGQLTAGANVLTF.

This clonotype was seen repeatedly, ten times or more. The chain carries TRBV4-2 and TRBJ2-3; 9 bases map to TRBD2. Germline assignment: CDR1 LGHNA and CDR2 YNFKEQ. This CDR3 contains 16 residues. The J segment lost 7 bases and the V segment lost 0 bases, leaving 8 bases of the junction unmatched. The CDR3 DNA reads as TGTGCCAGCAGCCAAGACAGGGGCGGGGGGGCGAATACGCAGTATTTT. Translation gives CASSQDRGGGANTQYF.

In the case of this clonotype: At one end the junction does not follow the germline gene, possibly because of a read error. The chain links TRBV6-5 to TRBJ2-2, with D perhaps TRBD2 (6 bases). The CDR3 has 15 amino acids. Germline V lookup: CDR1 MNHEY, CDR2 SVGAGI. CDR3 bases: TGTGCCAGCAGTTACTTCCGGGAGAACACCGGGAAGCTGTTTTTT. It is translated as CASSYFRENTGKLFF.

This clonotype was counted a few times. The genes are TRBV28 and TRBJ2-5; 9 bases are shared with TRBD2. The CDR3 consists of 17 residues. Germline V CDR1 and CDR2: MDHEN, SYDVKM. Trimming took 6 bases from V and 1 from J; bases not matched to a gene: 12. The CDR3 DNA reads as TGTGCCAGCAGGGCAGTAAGCGGGAGGATCCGCCAAGAGACCCAGTACTTC. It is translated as CASRAVSGRIRQETQYF.

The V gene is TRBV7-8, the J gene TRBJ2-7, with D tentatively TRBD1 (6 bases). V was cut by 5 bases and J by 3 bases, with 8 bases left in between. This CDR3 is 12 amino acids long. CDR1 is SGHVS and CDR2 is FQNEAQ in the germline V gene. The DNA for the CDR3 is TGTGCCAGCAGCCCGACAGGCTACGAGCAGTACGTC. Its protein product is CASSPTGYEQYV.

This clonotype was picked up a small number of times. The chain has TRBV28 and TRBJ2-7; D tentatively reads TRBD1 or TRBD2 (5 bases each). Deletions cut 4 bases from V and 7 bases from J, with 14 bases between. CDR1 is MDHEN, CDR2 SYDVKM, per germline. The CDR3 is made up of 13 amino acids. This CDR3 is CASSWGPNSEQYV. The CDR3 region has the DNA TGTGCCAGCAGTTGGGGACCAAACTCGGAGCAGTACGTC.

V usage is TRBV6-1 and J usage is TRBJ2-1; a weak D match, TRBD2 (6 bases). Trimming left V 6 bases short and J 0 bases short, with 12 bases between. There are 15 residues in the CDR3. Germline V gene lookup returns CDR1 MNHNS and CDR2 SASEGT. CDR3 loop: CASRMTSVSYNEQFF. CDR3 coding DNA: TGTGCCAGCAGGATGACTAGTGTCTCCTACAATGAGCAGTTCTTC.